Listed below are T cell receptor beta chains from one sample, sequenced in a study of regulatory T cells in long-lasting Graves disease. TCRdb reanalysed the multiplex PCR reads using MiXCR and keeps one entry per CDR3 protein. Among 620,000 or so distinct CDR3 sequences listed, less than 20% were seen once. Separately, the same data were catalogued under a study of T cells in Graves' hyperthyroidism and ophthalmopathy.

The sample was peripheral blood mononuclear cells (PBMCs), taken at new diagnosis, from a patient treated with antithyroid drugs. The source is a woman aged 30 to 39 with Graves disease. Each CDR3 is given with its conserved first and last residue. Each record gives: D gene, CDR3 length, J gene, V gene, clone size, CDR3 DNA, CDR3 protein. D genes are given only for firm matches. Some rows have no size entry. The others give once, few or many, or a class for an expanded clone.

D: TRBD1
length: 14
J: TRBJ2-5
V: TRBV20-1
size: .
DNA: TGCAGTGCTCCAAAGACAGGGACGAAGGAGACCCAGTACTTC
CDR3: CSAPKTGTKETQYF

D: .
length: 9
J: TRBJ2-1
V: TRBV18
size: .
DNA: TGTGCCAGCTCACCGTCCGAGTTCTTC
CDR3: CASSPSEFF

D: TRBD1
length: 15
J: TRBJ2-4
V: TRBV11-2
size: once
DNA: TGTGCCAGCAGCCGCAACAGGGGATACGAAAACATTCAGTACTTC
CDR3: CASSRNRGYENIQYF

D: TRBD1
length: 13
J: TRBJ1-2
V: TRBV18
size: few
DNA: TGTGCCAGCTACGTGGGACAGGGCGAGGGCTACACCTTC
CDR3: CASYVGQGEGYTF

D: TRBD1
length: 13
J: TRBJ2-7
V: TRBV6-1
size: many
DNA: TGTGCCAGCAACGACAGGGGGAGGGACGAGCAGTACTTC
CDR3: CASNDRGRDEQYF

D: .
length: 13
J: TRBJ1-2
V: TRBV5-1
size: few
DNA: TGCGCCAGCAGCTTGGACACGAGCTATGGCTACACCTTC
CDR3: CASSLDTSYGYTF

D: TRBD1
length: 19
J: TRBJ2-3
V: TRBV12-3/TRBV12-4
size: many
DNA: TGTGCCAGCAGTTCCTACCGGGACAGGCTGGTTCGGAAAAAAGATACGCAGTATTTT
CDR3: CASSSYRDRLVRKKDTQYF

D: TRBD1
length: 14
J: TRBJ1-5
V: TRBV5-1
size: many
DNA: TGCGCCAGCAGCTCGGGACAGGACAATCAGCCCCAGCATTTT
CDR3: CASSSGQDNQPQHF

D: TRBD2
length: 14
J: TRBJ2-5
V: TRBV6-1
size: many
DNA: TGTGCCAGCCGGACTAGCGGGACCCAAGAGACCCAGTACTTC
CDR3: CASRTSGTQETQYF

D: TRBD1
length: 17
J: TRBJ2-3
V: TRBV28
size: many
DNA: TGTGCCAGTCGGGACAGGGACCCAAGGGGAGGCACAGATACGCAGTATTTT
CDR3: CASRDRDPRGGTDTQYF

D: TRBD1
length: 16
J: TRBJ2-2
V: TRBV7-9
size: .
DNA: TGTGCCAGCAGCGCGACCGGGACAGGGGTAGCCGGGGAGCTGTTTTTT
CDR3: CASSATGTGVAGELFF

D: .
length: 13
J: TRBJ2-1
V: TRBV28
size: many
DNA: TGTGCCACCCGAGTGACAGTTTACAATGAGCAGTTCTTC
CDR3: CATRVTVYNEQFF

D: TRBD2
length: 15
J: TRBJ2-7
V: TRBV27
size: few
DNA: TGTGTCAGCAGCACGACGGGGCTAGCGGGTTACGAGCAGTACTTC
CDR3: CVSSTTGLAGYEQYF

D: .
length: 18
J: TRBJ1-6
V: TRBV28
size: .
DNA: TGTGCCAGCAGTTTTTCAATCAACAGGGTAGGCGGTGATTCACCCCTCCACTTT
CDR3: CASSFSINRVGGDSPLHF

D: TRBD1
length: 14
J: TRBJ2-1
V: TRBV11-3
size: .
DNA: TGTGCCAGCAGCACCGGGACAGGGTACAATGGGCAGTTCTTC
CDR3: CASSTGTGYNGQFF

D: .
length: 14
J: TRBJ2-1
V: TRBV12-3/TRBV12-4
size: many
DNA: TGTGCCAGCATCTTCCGGGGGCTTGAGAATGAGCAGTTCTTC
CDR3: CASIFRGLENEQFF

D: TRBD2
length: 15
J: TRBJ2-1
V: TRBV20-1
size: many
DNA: TGCAGTGCGAAGGGACTAGCGGCATCCTACAATGAGCAGTTCTTC
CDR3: CSAKGLAASYNEQFF

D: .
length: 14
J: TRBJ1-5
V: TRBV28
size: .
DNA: TGTGCCAGCAGTTTACTCCACACTAATCAGCCCCAGCATTTT
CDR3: CASSLLHTNQPQHF

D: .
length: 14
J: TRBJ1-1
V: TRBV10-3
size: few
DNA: TGTGCCATCAGTGGGGGACACATGAACACTGAAGCTTTCTTT
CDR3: CAISGGHMNTEAFF

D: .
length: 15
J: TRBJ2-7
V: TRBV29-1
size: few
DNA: TGCAGCGTTTTCAAAAGTGCTTTCACCTCCTACGAGCAGTACTTC
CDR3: CSVFKSAFTSYEQYF

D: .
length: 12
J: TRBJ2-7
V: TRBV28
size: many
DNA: TGTGCGACTGAGGGGGTCGGACACGAGCAGTACTTC
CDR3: CATEGVGHEQYF

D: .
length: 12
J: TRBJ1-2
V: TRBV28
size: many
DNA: TGTGCCAGTATGCCCAAGGGATATGGCTACACCTTC
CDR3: CASMPKGYGYTF

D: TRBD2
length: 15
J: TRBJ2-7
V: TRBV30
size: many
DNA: TGTGCCTGGACCTTTAGCGGGTTCGGGGAATACGAGCAGTACTTC
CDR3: CAWTFSGFGEYEQYF

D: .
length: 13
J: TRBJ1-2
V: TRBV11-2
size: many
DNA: TGTGCCAGCAGCGCTCAAGACCGGGCCGGCTACACCTTC
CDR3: CASSAQDRAGYTF

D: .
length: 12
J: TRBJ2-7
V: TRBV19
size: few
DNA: TGTGCCAGTACGGACGGGGGCCGCGAGCAGTACTTC
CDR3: CASTDGGREQYF

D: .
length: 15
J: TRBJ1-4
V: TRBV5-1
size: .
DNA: TGCGCCAGCAGCTTGCTACCCGGGACTAATGAAAAACTGTTTTTT
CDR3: CASSLLPGTNEKLFF

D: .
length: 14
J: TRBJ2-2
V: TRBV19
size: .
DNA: TGTGCCAGTAGTATAATCGGTCAATCCGGGGAGCTGTTTTTT
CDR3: CASSIIGQSGELFF

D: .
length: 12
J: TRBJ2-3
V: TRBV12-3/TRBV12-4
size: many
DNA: TGTGCCTGCTTAAAAACTAGGGATACGCAGTATTTT
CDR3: CACLKTRDTQYF

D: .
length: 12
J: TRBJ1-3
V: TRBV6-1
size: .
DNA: TGTGCCAGCTACGAGGCCGGAAACACCATATATTTT
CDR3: CASYEAGNTIYF

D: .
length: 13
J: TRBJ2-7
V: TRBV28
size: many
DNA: TGTGCCAGCAGTCTAAAATCCAGCTACGAGCAGTACTTC
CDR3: CASSLKSSYEQYF

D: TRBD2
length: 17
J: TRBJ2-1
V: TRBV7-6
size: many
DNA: TGTGCCAGCAGCCCCTACCTGATAGCGGGAGTTAGCAATGAGCAGTTCTTC
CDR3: CASSPYLIAGVSNEQFF

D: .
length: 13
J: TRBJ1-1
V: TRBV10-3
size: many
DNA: TGTGCCATCGCACAGGGCCTGAACACTGAAGCTTTCTTT
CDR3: CAIAQGLNTEAFF

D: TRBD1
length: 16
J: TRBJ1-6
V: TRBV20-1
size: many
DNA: TGCAGTGCCGGGACAGGGGGGAGCTCCTATAATTCACCCCTCCACTTT
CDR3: CSAGTGGSSYNSPLHF

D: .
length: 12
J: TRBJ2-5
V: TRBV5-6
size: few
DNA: TGTGCCAGCAGCTGGTCCGGGGAGACCCAGTACTTC
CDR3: CASSWSGETQYF

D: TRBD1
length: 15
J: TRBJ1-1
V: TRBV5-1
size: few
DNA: TGCGCCAGCAGCTTGAGGGGGCTGGTGAACACTGAAGCTTTCTTT
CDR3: CASSLRGLVNTEAFF

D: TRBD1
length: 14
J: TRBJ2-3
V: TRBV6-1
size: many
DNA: TGTGCCAGCAGACGGACAGGGACCACAGATACGCAGTATTTT
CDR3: CASRRTGTTDTQYF

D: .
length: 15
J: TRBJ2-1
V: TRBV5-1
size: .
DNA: TGCGCCAGCAGCCAAACTAGTCAATCCTACAATGAGCAGTTCTTC
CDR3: CASSQTSQSYNEQFF

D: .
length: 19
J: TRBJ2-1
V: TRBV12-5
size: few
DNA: TGTGCTAGTGGTTTGGGGCTTGGAGTTAGCGAGACAGTCTACAATGAGCAGTTCTTC
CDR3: CASGLGLGVSETVYNEQFF

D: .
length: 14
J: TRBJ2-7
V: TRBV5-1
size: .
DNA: TGCGCCAGCAGCTTCTCAGGCAAAGCCTACGAGCAGTACTTC
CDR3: CASSFSGKAYEQYF

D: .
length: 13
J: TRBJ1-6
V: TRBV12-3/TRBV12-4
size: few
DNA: TGTGCCAGCAGTCGACGGACTAAATCACCCCTCCACTTT
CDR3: CASSRRTKSPLHF

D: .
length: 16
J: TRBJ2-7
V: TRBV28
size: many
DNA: TGTGCCAGCAGTTTGGGGGCCGTCAGGGGTTCCTACGAGCAGTACTTC
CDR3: CASSLGAVRGSYEQYF